The rows below give T cell receptor beta chains drawn from one sample of a study of T cell responses to AZD1222 COVID-19 vaccine. Method: immunoSEQ multiplex PCR; TCRdb's copy keeps in-frame clones and lacks some. The data show some 97,000 clones, around 90% seen once. This specimen was peripheral blood, taken on day 0 of AZD1222 vaccination. The receptor set was obtained from an adult in good health. The CDR3 runs from the conserved cysteine through the conserved F or W. D genes are given only for firm matches. Rows give clone size only sometimes, using once, few, many, or a class for an expanded clone.

abundance | d_gene | len | j_gene | v_gene | CDR3aa | CDR3nt
. | TRBD2 | 16 | TRBJ2-2 | TRBV19 | CASSPGGGDNTGELFF | TGTGCCAGTAGTCCTGGGGGAGGGGATAACACCGGGGAGCTGTTTTTT
. | TRBD1 | 17 | TRBJ2-1 | TRBV6-1 | CASSDHWTGLYNNEQFF | TGTGCCAGCAGTGACCATTGGACAGGACTTTACAACAATGAGCAGTTCTTC
once | . | 13 | TRBJ2-7 | TRBV18 | CASSPAITYEQYF | TGTGCCAGCTCACCGGCCATTACCTACGAGCAGTACTTC
. | TRBD1 | 15 | TRBJ1-4 | TRBV5-6 | CASSLAGGGGEKLFF | TGTGCCAGCAGCTTGGCCGGAGGGGGCGGTGAAAAACTGTTTTTT
. | . | 13 | TRBJ1-2 | TRBV6-1 | CASSEGAGAGYTF | TGTGCCAGCAGTGAAGGGGCAGGAGCTGGCTACACCTTC
. | . | 12 | TRBJ1-6 | TRBV5-8 | CASSLWDSPLHF | TGTGCCAGCAGCTTGTGGGATTCACCCCTCCACTTT
. | . | 14 | TRBJ2-7 | TRBV9 | CASSPFPGPYEQYF | TGTGCCAGCAGCCCTTTCCCGGGACCATACGAGCAGTACTTC
. | . | 13 | TRBJ1-1 | TRBV9 | CASSVGPYTEAFF | TGTGCCAGCAGCGTTGGACCTTACACTGAAGCTTTCTTT
. | TRBD1 | 14 | TRBJ1-2 | TRBV28 | CASKQDRENYGYTF | TGTGCCAGCAAGCAGGACAGGGAGAACTATGGCTACACCTTC
. | . | 14 | TRBJ2-1 | TRBV11-2 | CASSYRSSYNEQFF | TGTGCCAGCAGCTATAGGAGCTCCTACAATGAGCAGTTCTTC
. | TRBD1 | 14 | TRBJ1-2 | TRBV5-6 | CASSRDRGLGGYTF | TGTGCCAGCAGCCGTGACAGGGGGCTGGGTGGCTACACCTTC
. | . | 11 | TRBJ2-3 | TRBV20-1 | CSASTRRTQYF | TGCAGTGCTAGTACGCGGAGGACGCAGTATTTT
. | . | 15 | TRBJ1-1 | TRBV30 | CAWSVLGTVNTEAFF | TGTGCCTGGAGTGTACTAGGGACGGTTAACACTGAAGCTTTCTTT
. | . | 15 | TRBJ1-3 | TRBV5-5 | CASSDLPFSGNTIYF | TGTGCCAGCAGCGACCTACCTTTCTCTGGAAACACCATATATTTT
. | . | 11 | TRBJ1-1 | TRBV20-1 | CRRGGNTEAFF | TGCAGGAGGGGTGGGAACACTGAAGCTTTCTTT
. | TRBD1 | 15 | TRBJ2-7 | TRBV7-9 | CASSLSPGQTYEQYF | TGTGCCAGCAGCTTATCCCCGGGACAGACCTACGAGCAGTACTTC
. | TRBD1 | 15 | TRBJ2-2 | TRBV29-1 | CSVATGQGNSGELFF | TGCAGCGTTGCTACGGGACAGGGGAACTCCGGGGAGCTGTTTTTT
. | . | 15 | TRBJ2-7 | TRBV6-5 | CASRGGTSGAAEQYF | TGTGCCAGCAGAGGGGGAACCTCCGGGGCAGCCGAGCAGTACTTC
. | TRBD1 | 16 | TRBJ2-3 | TRBV7-9 | CASRYGQGESTDTQYF | TGTGCCAGCAGATACGGACAGGGGGAGAGCACAGATACGCAGTATTTT
few | TRBD1 | 13 | TRBJ1-2 | TRBV27 | CASSMTGGYGYTF | TGTGCCAGCAGTATGACAGGGGGCTATGGCTACACCTTC
. | . | 16 | TRBJ2-6 | TRBV28 | CASYPGHNSGANVLTF | TGTGCCAGCTACCCGGGACATAACTCTGGGGCCAACGTCCTGACTTTC
. | TRBD1 | 13 | TRBJ1-1 | TRBV7-2 | CASSPRQGDEAFF | TGTGCCAGCAGCCCAAGACAGGGCGATGAAGCTTTCTTT
. | TRBD1 | 16 | TRBJ1-3 | TRBV28 | CASSFKGGQGGNTIYF | TGTGCCAGCAGTTTTAAGGGGGGACAGGGAGGAAACACCATATATTTT
. | . | 13 | TRBJ2-5 | TRBV11-3 | CASSLSMEETQYF | TGTGCCAGCAGCTTATCAATGGAGGAGACCCAGTACTTC
once | TRBD1 | 15 | TRBJ2-5 | TRBV3-1/TRBV3-2 | CASSQDRGRGETQYF | TGTGCCAGCAGCCAAGATAGGGGGCGTGGGGAGACCCAGTACTTC
. | TRBD2 | 15 | TRBJ2-3 | TRBV6-5 | CASTVSGSSTDTQYF | TGTGCCAGCACCGTTAGCGGGAGCAGCACAGATACGCAGTATTTT